The source of this T cell receptor beta chain is a study of early T cells in non-severe SARS-CoV-2 infection. Study context: Whole-blood bulk RNA, unsorted, was sequenced, and chains were unpaired. General study findings and limits: VDJdb matching, biased toward anti-spike CD8 responses, missed private and CD4 specificities.

This clonotype was counted ten times or more. The antigen is not known. Unique molecular identifiers (one per individual cDNA molecule) were attached. TCRdb independently ran MiXCR on the 5' RACE reads; one entry per CDR3 protein. The table shows tens of thousands of distinct CDR3 sequences, with about an eighth occurring only once. The sequenced sample was whole blood. The TCR comes from an adult who was a healthcare worker with PCR-confirmed SARS-CoV-2 infection or an uninfected control (not recorded which).

The CDR3 region is CATSRTGTGLADTQYF. CDR3 sequence (DNA): TGTGCCACCAGCCGAACCGGGACAGGCCTAGCAGATACGCAGTATTTT. The chain combines TRBV15 with TRBJ2-3; 8 bases are shared with TRBD1. The germline gives CDR1 LNHNV, CDR2 YYDKDF (reference sequence). With 5 bases clipped from V and 4 bases from J, the junction kept 11 bases outside the gene matches. The CDR3 runs to 16 residues.